Following are 8 T cell receptor beta chains from one sample sequenced in a study of beta chain features in type 1 diabetes. The study reverse transcribed the entire isolated RNA, so it sequenced expressed TCRB transcripts. TCRdb keeps only in-frame clones here, not all; method: immunoSEQ multiplex PCR. The table shows 450,000 or so clones, with 11% occurring only once. The sequenced material came from naive CD4+ T cells from blood. Receptor source: a young woman in good health.

The genes are TRBV9 and TRBJ2-1; 7 nucleotides line up with TRBD2. The junction had 9 bases not matched to a gene; V was cut back by 0 bases and J by 6 bases. Germline V gene data show CDR1 as SGDLS and CDR2 as YYNGEE. CDR3 length: 16 amino acids. Here the CDR3 reads CASSVGSWREINEQFF. The CDR3 DNA follows: TGTGCCAGCAGCGTAGGATCCTGGCGGGAGATCAATGAGCAGTTCTTC. Looking up the rest from reference TRBV9 and TRBJ2-1 gives the full variable domain: DSGVTQTPKHLITATGQRVTLRCSPRSGDLSVYWYQQSLDQGLQFLIQYYNGEERAKGNILERFSAQQFPDLHSELNLSSLELGDSALYFCASSVGSWREINEQFFGPGTRLTVL.

The chain uses TRBV6-1 and TRBJ2-7; possibly TRBD2 for D (6 bases). This CDR3 contains 14 residues. CDR1 and CDR2 (germline): MNHNS, SASEGT. Deletions cut 4 bases from V and 0 bases from J, with 10 bases between. Here the CDR3 DNA reads TGTGCCAGCAGTGGCCAGGGACTCTCCTACGAGCAGTACGTC. Its protein product is CASSGQGLSYEQYV.

This clone was seen more than once but under ten times. The chain uses TRBV30 and TRBJ2-7; 8 bases align to TRBD1. The ends lost 0 bases at V and 3 bases at J; junction bases unmatched: 13. Germline V gene lookup returns CDR1 GTSNPN and CDR2 SVGIG (reference sequence). The CDR3 is 17 amino acids. DNA of the CDR3: TGTGCCTGGAGTGTCAACCTACCAGGGGGCATTATCTACGAGCAGTACTTC. Translating gives CAWSVNLPGGIIYEQYF.

The CDR3 sequence is CASSPRGAGETQYF. The CDR3 nucleotides read TGTGCCAGCAGCCCCCGTGGGGCAGGGGAGACCCAGTACTTC. V is TRBV7-7 and J is TRBJ2-5; possible D gene TRBD1, 5 bases. Germline CDR1 is SSHAT and CDR2 is FNYEAQ (reference sequence). CDR3 length equals 14 residues. Trimming took 5 bases from V and 5 from J, leaving 15 bases between them.

This clone was seen a few times. The V and J genes are TRBV7-9 and TRBJ2-3; the D is unclear. CDR1 is SEHNR and CDR2 is FQNEAQ in the germline V gene (reference sequence). The CDR3 covers 12 residues. Deletions cut 5 bases from V and 2 bases from J, with 5 bases between. The CDR3 nucleotides are TGTGCCAGCAGCCGGATCACAGATACGCAGTATTTT. It is translated as CASSRITDTQYF.

The sample holds a few counts of this clone. The J gene is TRBJ2-1, the V gene TRBV4-1; D is possibly TRBD2 (6 bases). Germline V CDR1 and CDR2: MGHRA, YSYEKL. The CDR3 totals 18 residues. Between the trimmed V and J ends, which lost 4 bases and 0 bases, there was a span of 19 bases. DNA for the CDR3: TGCGCCAGCAGCCCTATCAAGGGCGGGAAGAACTCCTACAATGAGCAGTTCTTC. Residues: CASSPIKGGKNSYNEQFF.

The chain joins TRBV6-4 to TRBJ2-3, with no clear D. Germline CDR1 is MRHNA and CDR2 is SNTAGT. This CDR3 region has 12 residues. V lost 0 bases and J lost 2, with 0 bases in between. CDR3 DNA: TGTGCCAGCAGTGACTCCACAGATACGCAGTATTTT. Protein product: CASSDSTDTQYF.

This clone was observed at least ten times. This rearrangement joins TRBV13 to TRBJ2-6; D call uncertain. This CDR3 comprises 13 residues. The V end was cut by 8 bases, the J end by 4 bases, with 9 bases between. CDR1 and CDR2 from the germline V gene are PRHDT and FYEKMQ (reference sequence). CDR3 in amino acids: CASCYSGANVLTF. The CDR3 region has the DNA TGTGCCAGCTGTTACTCCGGGGCCAACGTCCTGACTTTC.